This TCR beta chain was documented in a study of regulatory T cells in long-lasting Graves disease. Study-wide context: Those Graves' patients who were newly diagnosed had been on antithyroid drugs under 3 months.

HTBI primers from iRepertoire and Arm-PCR of CDR3 regions yielded the TCR beta libraries. Authors' data handling: Looking across samples, the authors found 55 to 70 TRBV and 15 or so TRBJ segments. TCRdb used MiXCR to reprocess the multiplex PCR reads, holding one entry per CDR3 protein. The V and J calls and clone size come from TCRdb's table, not from the authors' own analysis. The sample comprises about 620,000 distinct CDR3 sequences, 16% of which are singletons, and under 20% rests with the top ten. As for time point: newly diagnosed GD, antithyroid drugs for less than 3 months. After RNA was extracted from PBMCs, the TCR library was made from it. The V gene's germline CDR1 is DFQATT and CDR2 SNEGSKA (reference sequence). The V end was cut by 5 bases, the J end by 2 bases, with 15 bases between. The CDR3 is 14 residues long. The same data also went into a second study, on T cells in Graves' hyperthyroidism and ophthalmopathy. From that second work: The primer set for the first-round RT-PCR of the TCR CDR3 was HTBI.

This chain connects TRBV20-1 to TRBJ2-5; unclear D gene. The clonotype was recovered from a woman in her twenties or thirties with Graves disease. This material consisted of peripheral blood mononuclear cells (PBMCs), taken at new diagnosis, from a patient treated with antithyroid drugs. CDR3 bases: TGCAGTGCTCATTTGAACATCGGGCAAGAGACCCAGTACTTC. Encoded protein: CSAHLNIGQETQYF.